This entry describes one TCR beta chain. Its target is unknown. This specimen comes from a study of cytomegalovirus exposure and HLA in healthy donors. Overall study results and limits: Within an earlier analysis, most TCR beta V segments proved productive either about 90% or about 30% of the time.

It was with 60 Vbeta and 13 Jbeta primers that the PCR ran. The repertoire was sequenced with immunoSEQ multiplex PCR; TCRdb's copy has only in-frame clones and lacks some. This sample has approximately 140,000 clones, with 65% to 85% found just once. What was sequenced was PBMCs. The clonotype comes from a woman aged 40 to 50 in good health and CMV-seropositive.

Written as DNA, the CDR3 is TGTGCCAGCAGTTACTCGGCAGGGCGGTACGAGCAGTACTTC. Amino acid sequence: CASSYSAGRYEQYF. The chain has TRBV6-5 and TRBJ2-7; TRBD1 might be the D (5 bases). The germline V gene has CDR1 MNHEY and CDR2 SVGAGI. Trimming pared 0 bases from V and 4 bases from J, leaving 10 bases between. This CDR3 spans 14 amino acids.